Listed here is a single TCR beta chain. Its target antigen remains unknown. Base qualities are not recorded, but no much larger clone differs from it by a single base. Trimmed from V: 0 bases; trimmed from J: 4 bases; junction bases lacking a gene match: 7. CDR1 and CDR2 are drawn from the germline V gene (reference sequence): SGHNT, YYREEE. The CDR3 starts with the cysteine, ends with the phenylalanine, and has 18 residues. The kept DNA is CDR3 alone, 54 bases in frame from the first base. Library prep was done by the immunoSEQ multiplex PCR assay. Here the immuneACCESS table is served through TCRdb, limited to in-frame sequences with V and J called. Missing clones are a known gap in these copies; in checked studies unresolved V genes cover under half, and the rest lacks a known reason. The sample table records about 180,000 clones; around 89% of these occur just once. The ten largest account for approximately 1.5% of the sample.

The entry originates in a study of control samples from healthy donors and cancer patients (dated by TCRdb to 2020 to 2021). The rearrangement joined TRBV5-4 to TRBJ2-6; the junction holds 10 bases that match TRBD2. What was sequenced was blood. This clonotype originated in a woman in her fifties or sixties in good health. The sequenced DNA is TGTGCCAGCAGCTTGGAAGTACTAGCGGGAAGGGGGGCCAACGTCCTGACTTTC. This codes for CASSLEVLAGRGANVLTF.